Sequencing of this T cell receptor (beta chain) was carried out in a study of blood T cell repertoires in COVID-19. Study-level background: The origin of the acute and convalescent COVID-19 samples was the United States, Italy and Spain. PBMCs, B-cell-depleted T cells, or T cells were the source of the cDNA or gDNA that made up the material.

The CDR3 is 14 amino acids. Trimming left V 2 bases short and J 9 bases short, with 11 bases between. Germline assignment: CDR1 SNHLY and CDR2 FYNNEI. Methods used by the authors: Amplification with reference gene primers provided the estimates of nucleated cell counts. Repertoires were generated with immunoSEQ multiplex PCR, while TCRdb's copy carries only in-frame clones and drops some. The V and J calls and clone size are taken from that table; D and trimming were inferred from the DNA. Of some 80,000 clones in the sample, approximately 85% are singletons; the top ten hold 5% to 5.5%. The chain employs TRBV2 and TRBJ1-6; D unclear. The receptor was derived from a woman aged 80 or over with active or convalescent COVID-19. Sequences were obtained from peripheral blood. The CDR3: CASSEPGRGSPLHF. The CDR3, as DNA: TGTGCCAGCAGTGAACCGGGCCGGGGTTCACCCCTCCACTTT.